One and the same sample provided the 13 T cell receptor beta chains below, sequenced in a study of blood T cell repertoires in COVID-19. The assay was immunoSEQ multiplex PCR, and TCRdb's table has in-frame clones only and misses some. The sample gives more than 110,000 clones, around 87% of which show up once; 5% to 6% is in the top ten. The sample comprised peripheral blood. These receptor sequences come from a human donor in a cohort sampled during active COVID-19.

This chain connects TRBV12-3 or TRBV12-4 to TRBJ2-3; no reliable D call. There are 11 residues in the CDR3. V was cut by 5 bases and J by 5 bases, with 5 bases left in between. The CDR3 here is CASSGRDTQYF. The CDR3 DNA follows: TGTGCCAGCAGTGGGCGAGATACGCAGTATTTT.

J is TRBJ2-2 and V is TRBV10-2; D is possibly TRBD2 (7 bases). This CDR3 has 14 amino acids. Trimming removed 7 bases from V and 1 base from J, with 10 bases in between. The germline V gene has CDR1 WSHSY and CDR2 SAAADI. Here the CDR3 DNA reads TGCGCCAGCACGGGGGGCATGAACACCGGGGAGCTGTTTTTT. Translation gives CASTGGMNTGELFF.

On this clone itself: This sample also contains other DNA sequences that code for the same CDR3. This chain connects TRBV18 to TRBJ2-7; TRBD1 matches at 9 bases. The J segment lost 6 bases and the V segment lost 3 bases, leaving 3 bases of the junction unmatched. This CDR3 region has 13 residues. Germline V CDR1 and CDR2: KGHSH, LQKENI. The CDR3 here is CASSPGTGPEQYF. CDR3 DNA sequence: TGTGCCAGCTCACCCGGGACAGGGCCCGAGCAGTACTTC.

The chain links TRBV24-1 to TRBJ1-1, with D unresolved. The V gene's germline CDR1 is KGHDR and CDR2 SFDVKD. The CDR3 consists of 14 residues. V dropped 0 bases and J dropped 4 bases, with 8 bases sitting between them. The CDR3 sequence: CATSDLLRATEAFF. The CDR3 region has the DNA TGTGCCACCAGTGATTTGCTGAGGGCCACTGAAGCTTTCTTT.

The chain uses TRBV27 and TRBJ1-6, with D perhaps matching TRBD1 (5 bases). The germline V and J ends were trimmed by 4 bases and 6 bases, with 13 bases remaining between them. This CDR3 is built from 15 residues. Germline CDR1 reads MNHEY; CDR2 reads SMNVEV (reference sequence). Written as DNA, the CDR3 is TGTGCCAGCAGTTCCCCCTCGGGGGTTAATTCACCCCTCCACTTT. The encoded protein is CASSSPSGVNSPLHF.

This clone was seen just once. The gene calls are TRBV28 and TRBJ1-2, with 7 positions matching TRBD1. CDR1 is MDHEN and CDR2 is SYDVKM in the germline V gene. The CDR3 loop spans 15 amino acids. Unmatched junction bases numbered 7, after V lost 2 bases and J lost 4 bases. The CDR3: CASSLRLDRAYGYTF. The CDR3 DNA reads TGTGCCAGCAGTTTACGCCTCGACAGGGCCTATGGCTACACCTTC.

This clone appeared many times. This chain links TRBV27 with TRBJ2-2, with TRBD2 matching over 8 bases. CDR3 size: 15 residues. V shed 4 bases, J shed 3 bases, and the junction held 4 bases outside the gene matches. CDR1 and CDR2 from the germline V gene are MNHEY and SMNVEV (reference sequence). The DNA of the CDR3 is TGTGCCAGCAGTTCTGCGGGAGGCTACACCGGGGAGCTGTTTTTT. Its translation is CASSSAGGYTGELFF.

V gene TRBV5-1 combines with J gene TRBJ1-1, with 7 bases identical to TRBD1. The V and J ends lost 4 bases and 1 base, in that order; junction bases with no gene match: 10. This CDR3 spans 16 amino acids. The V gene's germline CDR1 is SGHRS and CDR2 YFSETQ. The CDR3 loop reads CASSPQSQGWNTEAFF. DNA of the CDR3: TGCGCCAGCAGCCCCCAGTCACAGGGGTGGAACACTGAAGCTTTCTTT.

The V call is TRBV6-1, the J call TRBJ1-1; the D is unclear. Germline V CDR1 and CDR2: MNHNS, SASEGT. V shed 3 bases and J shed 1 base, with 18 bases lying between them. CDR3 size: 17 residues. The CDR3 DNA reads as TGTGCCAGCAGTGATGACGGGGTTTTTGTTGGGAACACTGAAGCTTTCTTT. It yields the protein CASSDDGVFVGNTEAFF.

This clone has only a few counts. The chain joins TRBV13 to TRBJ2-3; 9 bases align to TRBD2. There are 16 residues in the CDR3. The trim removed 4 bases at V and 3 bases at J, leaving 8 bases unmatched. Germline CDR1 is PRHDT and CDR2 is FYEKMQ (reference sequence). The CDR3 coding sequence is TGTGCCAGCAGCTGGCGGCTCGCGGGGGGGACAGATACGCAGTATTTT. It specifies CASSWRLAGGTDTQYF.

The V and J genes are TRBV5-4 and TRBJ2-2; D unclear. Trimming removed 0 bases at V and 7 bases at J, with 10 bases between. The CDR3 has 14 residues. Germline CDR1 SGHNT, CDR2 YYREEE (reference sequence). In nucleotides, the CDR3 is TGTGCCAGCAGCTTGGGCTCAAGAGGCGGGGAGCTGTTTTTT. This gives the protein CASSLGSRGGELFF.

This clone has more than one count but fewer than ten. This chain connects TRBV7-9 to TRBJ2-7, with a possible D match to TRBD1 (6 bases). Germline V lookup: CDR1 SEHNR, CDR2 FQNEAQ (reference sequence). Deletions cut 2 bases from V and 3 bases from J, with 17 bases between. The CDR3 extends over 16 amino acids. The CDR3 DNA follows: TGTGCCAGCAGCTTAATGTGGGGGCCGGTTTTCTACGAGCAGTACTTC. Translation gives CASSLMWGPVFYEQYF.

This chain links TRBV4-1 with TRBJ2-3; D is unresolved. The V and J ends lost 1 base and 0 bases respectively, with 8 bases between them. The CDR3 covers 15 residues. CDR1 and CDR2 from the germline V gene are MGHRA and YSYEKL. CDR3 DNA: TGCGCCAGCAGCCAAGTCCTATTTAGCACAGATACGCAGTATTTT. This translates into CASSQVLFSTDTQYF.